This TCR beta chain was sequenced for a study of T cell responses to AZD1222 COVID-19 vaccine. CDR3 length: 15 amino acids. Looked up from germline, CDR1 is GTSNPN and CDR2 is SVGIG (reference sequence). With V trimmed by 4 bases and J by 8 bases, 12 bases remained unmatched. The method was immunoSEQ multiplex PCR; TCRdb's version includes in-frame clones alone and lacks a portion of them. Of approximately 77,000 clones in the sample, roughly 90% were seen once. Material: peripheral blood, obtained 28 days after the second AZD1222 dose. This chain uses TRBV30 with TRBJ1-4, with 8 bases lining up with TRBD1. The receptor was isolated from an adult who received the AZD1222 COVID-19 vaccine. For the CDR3, the DNA is TGTGCCTGGACCGTCAGCGGACAGGGAGGAGAAAAACTGTTTTTT. Protein: CAWTVSGQGGEKLFF.